This T cell receptor (beta chain) derives from a study of blood T cell repertoires in COVID-19. Study background: Sites across the United States, Italy and Spain contributed samples from acute and convalescent COVID-19. PBMCs, B-cell-depleted T cells, or T cells provided the cDNA or gDNA that made up the material.

The germline V gene encodes CDR1 SGHNT and CDR2 YYREEE (reference sequence). The CDR3 consists of 16 residues. J was trimmed by 7 bases and V by 0 bases; bases with no gene match: 6. Patients at the Seattle site were enrolled during active infection and followed longitudinally. Study processing details: Nucleated cell counts were estimated from reference gene primer amplification. Clones were sequenced by immunoSEQ multiplex PCR, and TCRdb holds only the in-frame ones, with some missing. V, J and clone size are those of that table, while D and trimming were read from the DNA. The table lists around 160,000 clones, over 75% of them singletons, with 8% in the top ten.

The sequence was collected from a woman aged 55-70 years with COVID-19, enrolled during active disease. The V and J genes are TRBV5-4 and TRBJ2-2, with 10 bases that match TRBD2. Sequencing was done on a sample of peripheral blood. CDR3 DNA sequence: TGTGCCAGCAGCTTGGCAAGCGGGGGGGCCGACGGGGAGCTGTTTTTT. Translation: CASSLASGGADGELFF.